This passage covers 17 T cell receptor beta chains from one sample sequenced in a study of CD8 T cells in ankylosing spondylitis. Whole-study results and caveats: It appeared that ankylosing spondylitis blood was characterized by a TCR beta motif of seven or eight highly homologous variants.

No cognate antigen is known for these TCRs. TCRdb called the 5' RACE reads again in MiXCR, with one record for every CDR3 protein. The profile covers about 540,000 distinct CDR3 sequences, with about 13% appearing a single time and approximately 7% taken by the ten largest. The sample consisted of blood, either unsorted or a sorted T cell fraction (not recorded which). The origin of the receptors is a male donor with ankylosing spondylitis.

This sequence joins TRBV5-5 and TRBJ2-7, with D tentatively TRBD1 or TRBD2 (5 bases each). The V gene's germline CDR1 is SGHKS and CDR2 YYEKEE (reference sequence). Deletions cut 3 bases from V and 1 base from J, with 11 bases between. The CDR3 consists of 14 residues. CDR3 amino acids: CASSSRDGSYEQYF. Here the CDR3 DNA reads TGTGCCAGCAGCTCCCGGGACGGTTCCTACGAGCAGTACTTC.

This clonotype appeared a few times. CDR3 region: CATSGSQDSNQPQHF. Here the CDR3 DNA reads TGTGCCACCAGTGGCAGCCAGGATAGCAATCAGCCCCAGCATTTT. The chain uses TRBV24-1 and TRBJ1-5; D is unclear. The CDR3 totals 15 residues. Trimming pared 5 bases from V and 0 bases from J, leaving 10 bases between. CDR1 KGHDR and CDR2 SFDVKD come from the germline V gene.

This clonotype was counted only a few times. CDR3 region: CASSQGGGVDGYTF. In nucleotides, the CDR3 is TGCGCCAGCAGCCAAGGAGGCGGGGTGGATGGCTACACCTTC. This chain connects TRBV5-1 to TRBJ1-2; D unresolved. Between the trimmed V and J ends, which lost 4 bases and 6 bases, there was a span of 16 bases. CDR3 size: 14 residues. Germline CDR1 SGHRS, CDR2 YFSETQ.

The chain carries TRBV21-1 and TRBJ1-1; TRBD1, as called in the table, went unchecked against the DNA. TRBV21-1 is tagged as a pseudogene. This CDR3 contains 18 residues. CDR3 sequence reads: CASSRRTGSVELNTEAFF. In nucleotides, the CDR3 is TGTGCCAGCAGCCGCCGGACAGGGTCAGTGGAGCTGAACACTGAAGCTTTCTTT.

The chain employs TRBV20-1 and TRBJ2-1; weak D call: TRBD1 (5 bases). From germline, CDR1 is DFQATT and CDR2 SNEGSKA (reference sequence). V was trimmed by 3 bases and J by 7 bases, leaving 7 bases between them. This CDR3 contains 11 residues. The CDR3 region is CSASRANEQFF. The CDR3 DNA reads TGCAGTGCTAGCAGGGCTAATGAGCAGTTCTTC.

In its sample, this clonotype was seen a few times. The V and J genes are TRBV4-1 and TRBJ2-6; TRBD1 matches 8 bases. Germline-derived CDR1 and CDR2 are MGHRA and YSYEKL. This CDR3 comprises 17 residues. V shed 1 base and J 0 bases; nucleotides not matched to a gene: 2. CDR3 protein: CASSQGQGSSGANVLTF. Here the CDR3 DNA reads TGCGCCAGCAGCCAAGGACAGGGGAGCTCTGGGGCCAACGTCCTGACTTTC.

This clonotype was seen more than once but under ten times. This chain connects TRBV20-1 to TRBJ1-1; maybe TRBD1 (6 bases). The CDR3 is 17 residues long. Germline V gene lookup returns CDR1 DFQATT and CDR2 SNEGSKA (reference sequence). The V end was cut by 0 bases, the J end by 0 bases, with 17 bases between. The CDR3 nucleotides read TGCAGTGCTAGAGACCTAGAGAGGCAGGGGATGAACACTGAAGCTTTCTTT. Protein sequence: CSARDLERQGMNTEAFF.

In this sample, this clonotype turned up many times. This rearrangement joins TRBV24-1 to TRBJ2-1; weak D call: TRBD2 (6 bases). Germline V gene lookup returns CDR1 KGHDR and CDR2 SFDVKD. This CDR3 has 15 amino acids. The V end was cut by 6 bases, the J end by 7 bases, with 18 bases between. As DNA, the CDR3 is TGTGCCACCAGTTCTCCCGCGGGGACTGGGAATGAGCAGTTCTTC. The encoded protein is CATSSPAGTGNEQFF.

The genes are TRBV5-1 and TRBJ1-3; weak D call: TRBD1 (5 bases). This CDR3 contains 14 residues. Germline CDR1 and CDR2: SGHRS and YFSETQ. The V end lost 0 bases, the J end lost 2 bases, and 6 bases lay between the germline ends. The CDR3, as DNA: TGCGCCAGCAGCTTGGTGGGGGCTGGAAACACCATATATTTT. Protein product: CASSLVGAGNTIYF.

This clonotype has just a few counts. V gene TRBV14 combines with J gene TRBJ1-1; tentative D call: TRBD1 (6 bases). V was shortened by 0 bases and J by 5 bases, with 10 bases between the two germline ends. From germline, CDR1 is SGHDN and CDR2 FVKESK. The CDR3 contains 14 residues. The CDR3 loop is CASSQDQGITEAFF. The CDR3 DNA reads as TGTGCCAGCAGCCAAGATCAGGGGATAACTGAAGCTTTCTTT.

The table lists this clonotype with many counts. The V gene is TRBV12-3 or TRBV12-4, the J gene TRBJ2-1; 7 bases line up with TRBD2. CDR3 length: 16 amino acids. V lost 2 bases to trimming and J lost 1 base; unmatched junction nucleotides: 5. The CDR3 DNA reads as TGTGCCAGCAGTTTATGGGGGGGGGGTTCCTACAATGAGCAGTTCTTC. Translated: CASSLWGGGSYNEQFF.

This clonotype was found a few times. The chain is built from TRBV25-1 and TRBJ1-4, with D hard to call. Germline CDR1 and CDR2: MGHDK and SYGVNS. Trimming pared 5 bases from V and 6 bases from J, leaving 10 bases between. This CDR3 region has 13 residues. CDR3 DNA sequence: TGTGCCAGCAGTCTACTACATGATGAAAAACTGTTTTTT. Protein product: CASSLLHDEKLFF.

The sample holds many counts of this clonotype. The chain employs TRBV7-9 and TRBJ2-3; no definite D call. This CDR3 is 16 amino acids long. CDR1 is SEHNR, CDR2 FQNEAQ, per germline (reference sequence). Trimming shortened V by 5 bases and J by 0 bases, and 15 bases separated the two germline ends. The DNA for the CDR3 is TGTGCCAGCAGCCTTAGTCCGTCGCCTAGCACAGATACGCAGTATTTT. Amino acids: CASSLSPSPSTDTQYF.

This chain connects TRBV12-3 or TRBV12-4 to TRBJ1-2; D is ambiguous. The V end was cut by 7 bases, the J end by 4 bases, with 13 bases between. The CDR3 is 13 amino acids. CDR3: CASTWGLGYGYTF. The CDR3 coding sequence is TGTGCCAGCACCTGGGGTCTCGGCTATGGCTACACCTTC.

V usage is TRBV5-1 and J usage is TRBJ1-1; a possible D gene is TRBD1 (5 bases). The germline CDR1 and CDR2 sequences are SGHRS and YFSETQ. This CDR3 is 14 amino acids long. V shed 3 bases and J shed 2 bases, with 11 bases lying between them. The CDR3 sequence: CASSSDTFNTEAFF. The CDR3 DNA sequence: TGCGCCAGCAGCTCGGACACGTTTAACACTGAAGCTTTCTTT.

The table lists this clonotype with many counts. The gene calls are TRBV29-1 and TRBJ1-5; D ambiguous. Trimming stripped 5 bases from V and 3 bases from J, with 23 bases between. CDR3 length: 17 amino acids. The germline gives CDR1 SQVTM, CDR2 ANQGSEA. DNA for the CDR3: TGCAGCGTTCTCCCCCATGATGGCAGGAGTTCCAATCAGCCCCAGCATTTT. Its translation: CSVLPHDGRSSNQPQHF.

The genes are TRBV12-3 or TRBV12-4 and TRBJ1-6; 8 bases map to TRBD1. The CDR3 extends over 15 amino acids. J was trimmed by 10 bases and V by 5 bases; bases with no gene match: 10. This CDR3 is CASSLTGARGSPLHF. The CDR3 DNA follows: TGTGCCAGCAGTCTGACAGGGGCGAGAGGCTCACCCCTCCACTTT.